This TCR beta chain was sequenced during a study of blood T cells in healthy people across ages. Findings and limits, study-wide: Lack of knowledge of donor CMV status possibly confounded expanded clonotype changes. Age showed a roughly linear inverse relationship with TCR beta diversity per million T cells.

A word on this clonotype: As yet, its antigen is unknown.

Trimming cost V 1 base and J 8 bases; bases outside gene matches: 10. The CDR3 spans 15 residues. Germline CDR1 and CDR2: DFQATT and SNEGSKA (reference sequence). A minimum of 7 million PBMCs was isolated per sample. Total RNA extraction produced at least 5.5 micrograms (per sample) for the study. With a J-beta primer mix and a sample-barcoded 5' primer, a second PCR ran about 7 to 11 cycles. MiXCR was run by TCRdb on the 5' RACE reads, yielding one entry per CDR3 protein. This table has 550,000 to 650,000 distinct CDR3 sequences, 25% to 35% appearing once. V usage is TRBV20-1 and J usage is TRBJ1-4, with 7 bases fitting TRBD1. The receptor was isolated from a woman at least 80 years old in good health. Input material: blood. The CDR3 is CSARAAAQGGEKLFF. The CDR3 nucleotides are TGCAGTGCTAGAGCCGCCGCGCAGGGGGGGGAAAAACTGTTTTTT.